This record concerns one TCR beta chain sequence. Libraries were prepared by immunoSEQ multiplex PCR; TCRdb keeps only in-frame clonotypes and omits some of them. Found here are about 98,000 clones, 70% to 90% of them singletons; the top ten hold around 2.1%. The CDR3 runs to 13 residues. CDR1 is MNHGY, CDR2 SAAAGT, per germline. Treatment reported: preoperative locoregional IRX-2 cytokine immunotherapy. Patients received preoperative, locoregional IRX-2 cytokine immunotherapy in a phase Ib study. This sample was taken from a study of preoperative IRX-2 immunotherapy in early breast cancer. The rearrangement uses TRBV6-8 and TRBJ2-7, with 9 bases fitting TRBD2. Sample: tumor tissue, taken after IRX-2 immunotherapy. The TCR originated in a human donor with breast cancer. The CDR3 is CSTSGRSSYEQYF. The CDR3 nucleotides read TGTTCTACTAGCGGGCGGAGCTCCTACGAGCAGTACTTC.